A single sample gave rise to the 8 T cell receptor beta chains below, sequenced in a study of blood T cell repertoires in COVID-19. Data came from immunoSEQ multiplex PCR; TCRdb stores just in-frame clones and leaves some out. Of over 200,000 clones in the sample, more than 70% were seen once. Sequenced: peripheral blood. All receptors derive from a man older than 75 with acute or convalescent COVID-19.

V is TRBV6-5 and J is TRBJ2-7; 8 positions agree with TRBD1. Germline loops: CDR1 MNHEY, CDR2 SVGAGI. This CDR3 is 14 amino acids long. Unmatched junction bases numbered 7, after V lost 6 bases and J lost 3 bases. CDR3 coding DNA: TGTGCCAGCAGATCGACAGGGGTATTCTACGAGCAGTACTTC. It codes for CASRSTGVFYEQYF.

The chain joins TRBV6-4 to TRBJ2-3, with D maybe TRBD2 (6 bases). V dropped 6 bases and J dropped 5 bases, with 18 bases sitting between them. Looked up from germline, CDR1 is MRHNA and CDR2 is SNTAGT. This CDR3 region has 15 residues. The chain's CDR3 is CASRRAGHLGDTQYF. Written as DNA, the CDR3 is TGTGCCAGCAGACGAGCGGGCCACCTAGGAGATACGCAGTATTTT.

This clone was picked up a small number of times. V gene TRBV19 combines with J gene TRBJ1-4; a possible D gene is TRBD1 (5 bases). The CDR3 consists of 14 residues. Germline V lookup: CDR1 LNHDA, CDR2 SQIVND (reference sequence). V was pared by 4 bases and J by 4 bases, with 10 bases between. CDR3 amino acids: CASSNRGINEKLFF. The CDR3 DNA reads TGTGCCAGTAGTAACCGGGGGATTAATGAAAAACTGTTTTTT.

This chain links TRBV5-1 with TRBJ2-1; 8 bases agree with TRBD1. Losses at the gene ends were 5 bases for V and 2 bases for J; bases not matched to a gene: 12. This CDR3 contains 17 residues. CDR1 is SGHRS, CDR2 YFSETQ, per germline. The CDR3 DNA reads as TGCGCCAGCAGAAACGACAGGGGTGGTCTAGCCTACAATGAGCAGTTCTTC. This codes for CASRNDRGGLAYNEQFF.

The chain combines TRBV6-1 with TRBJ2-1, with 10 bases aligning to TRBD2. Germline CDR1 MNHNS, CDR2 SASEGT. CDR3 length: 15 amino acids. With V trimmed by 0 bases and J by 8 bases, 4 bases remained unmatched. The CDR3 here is CASSEASGGLYEQFF. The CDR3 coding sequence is TGTGCCAGCAGTGAAGCTAGCGGGGGGCTCTATGAGCAGTTCTTC.

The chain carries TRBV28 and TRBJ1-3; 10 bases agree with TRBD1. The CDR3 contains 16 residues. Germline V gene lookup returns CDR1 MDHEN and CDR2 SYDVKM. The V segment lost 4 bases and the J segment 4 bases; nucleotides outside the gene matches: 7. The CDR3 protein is CASSSGTGDYGNTIYF. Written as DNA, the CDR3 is TGTGCCAGCAGTTCTGGGACAGGGGACTACGGAAACACCATATATTTT.

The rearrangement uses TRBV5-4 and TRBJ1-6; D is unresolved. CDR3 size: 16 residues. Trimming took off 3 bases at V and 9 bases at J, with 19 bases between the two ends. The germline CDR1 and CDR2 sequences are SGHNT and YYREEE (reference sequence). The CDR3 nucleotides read TGTGCCAGCAGCTCCGACGCCCGGAGGGAGGTTTCACCCCTCCACTTT. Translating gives CASSSDARREVSPLHF.

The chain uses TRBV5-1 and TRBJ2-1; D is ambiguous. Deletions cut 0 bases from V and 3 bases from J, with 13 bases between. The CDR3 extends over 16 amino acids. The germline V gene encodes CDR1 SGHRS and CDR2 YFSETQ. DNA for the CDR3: TGCGCCAGCAGCTTGGGCCAGCGCGGTCGCTACAATGAGCAGTTCTTC. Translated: CASSLGQRGRYNEQFF.